This T cell receptor beta chain was obtained from a study of identical twins. Study findings and constraints: Excess sharing between twins was weaker in beta out-of-frame sequences. The models gave estimates that fell short of the out-of-frame TCR alpha sharing seen in monozygotic twins. Cross-sectional statistics underpinned the conclusions; the same donors were not followed.

In its sample, this clonotype was seen many times. The antigen is not known. TCRdb reanalysed the 5' RACE reads using MiXCR and keeps one entry per CDR3 protein. Among hundreds of thousands of distinct CDR3 sequences listed, around an eighth were seen once. The germline CDR1 and CDR2 sequences are SGDLS and YYNGEE. The CDR3 has 16 residues. The ends were cut back, 0 bases at V and 4 bases at J, with 15 bases in the middle. This sample was shared with a second study, whose subject was yellow fever vaccine responses in identical twins. Turning to that study: Reported findings indicate that twins' vaccine T cell responses seemed partially convergent, partially personalized.

The TCR was taken from a woman aged 18-29 years in good health. Material for sequencing was CD8+ T cells sorted from blood. V gene TRBV9 combines with J gene TRBJ2-3; D may be TRBD2 (5 bases). The CDR3 protein is CASSVDREMVADTQYF. The CDR3 coding sequence is TGTGCCAGCAGCGTAGATAGGGAGATGGTCGCAGATACGCAGTATTTT.